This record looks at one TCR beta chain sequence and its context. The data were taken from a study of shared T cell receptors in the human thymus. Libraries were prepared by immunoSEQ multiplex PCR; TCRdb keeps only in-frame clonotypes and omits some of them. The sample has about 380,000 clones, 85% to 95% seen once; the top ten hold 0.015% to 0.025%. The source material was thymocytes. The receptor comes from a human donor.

CDR3 coding DNA: TGCGCCAGCAGCCAAGAGAGGAGACAGATCCCTTTTTGGAATGAGCAGTTCTTC. As protein: CASSQERRQIPFWNEQFF. The chain couples TRBV4-3 to TRBJ2-1, with D possibly being TRBD1 (5 bases). V was cut by 0 bases and J by 7 bases, with 22 bases left in between. Germline-derived CDR1 and CDR2 are LGHNA and YSLEER. The CDR3 is made up of 18 amino acids.